The text below deals with one T cell receptor (beta chain). The antigen remains unidentified. The data were obtained in a study of CD8 T cells in ankylosing spondylitis. V lost 1 base, J lost 7 bases, and 10 bases lay in between. CDR3 length: 14 residues. Germline CDR1 and CDR2: SGHAT and FQNNGV. Findings and limits, study-wide: Significant enrichment of disease-linked clones was reportedly seen in matched ankylosing spondylitis synovial fluid. Relatively rare in peripheral blood, disease-linked clones were also CD8+. Ankylosing spondylitis blood appeared to carry a characteristic TCR beta motif of several highly homologous variants. Past research had described some motif variants in reactive arthritis synovial fluid and blood.

Library preparation for TCR beta used quantitative 5'-RACE with molecular barcodes. In TCRdb, the 5' RACE reads were re-called with MiXCR into one record per CDR3 protein. Of about 390,000 distinct CDR3 sequences in the sample, around 24% were seen once. This receptor was obtained from a male donor with ankylosing spondylitis. V usage is TRBV11-2 and J usage is TRBJ2-2; D remains unclear. The sequenced sample was blood, either unsorted or a sorted T cell fraction (not recorded which). The CDR3 DNA sequence: TGTGCCAGCAGCTTAGCTGGGTACGGCGGGGAGCTGTTTTTT. Its protein is CASSLAGYGGELFF.